The 19 T cell receptor beta chains in this list originate from one sample, sequenced in a study of T cell responses to AZD1222 COVID-19 vaccine (dated by TCRdb to the early 2020s). The time point label corresponds to: baseline before first vaccination. The library was built by means of the immunoSEQ multiplex PCR assay. This is the immuneACCESS table as TCRdb keeps it, with only in-frame sequences that have V and J called. A part of the clones is gone; compared with another copy, unresolved V genes explain less than half, and the rest is unexplained. Here the sample has 200,000 or so clones; around 92% occur a single time. The biggest ten clones account for roughly 9.2% of the sample. Sequencing was performed on peripheral blood, taken on day 0 of AZD1222 vaccination. These receptors all come from an adult in good health.

The chain employs TRBV5-1 and TRBJ2-3; TRBD1 is a possible D gene (6 bases). V was shortened by 4 bases and J by 0 bases, with 9 bases between the two germline ends. The CDR3 sequence is 14 residues long. Germline V lookup: CDR1 SGHRS, CDR2 YFSETQ. The CDR3 sequence is CASSTGQSTDTQYF. In DNA form, the CDR3 reads TGCGCCAGCAGCACCGGACAGAGCACAGATACGCAGTATTTT.

This chain joins TRBV6-4 and TRBJ2-5, with 8 bases matching TRBD2. Per the germline V gene, CDR1 is MRHNA and CDR2 is SNTAGT. The length of the CDR3 is 16 residues. The ends lost 7 bases at V and 5 bases at J; junction bases unmatched: 15. The CDR3 sequence: CASNISGTLGRETQYF. CDR3 nucleotides: TGTGCCAGCAATATTAGCGGGACCCTGGGCCGGGAGACCCAGTACTTC.

The rearrangement uses TRBV10-3 and TRBJ2-1, with D perhaps TRBD2 (6 bases). CDR1 is ENHRY, CDR2 SYGVKD, per germline. V was trimmed by 8 bases and J by 5 bases, leaving 10 bases between them. The CDR3 spans 12 residues. For the CDR3, the DNA is TGTGCCATCGGAGGGTCGCACAATGAGCAGTTCTTC. Residues: CAIGGSHNEQFF.

This rearrangement joins TRBV7-9 to TRBJ2-1; TRBD2 matches at 12 bases. Germline trimming cut 5 bases from V and 5 bases from J; bases unmatched to any gene: 4. The CDR3 length is 15 residues. CDR1 and CDR2 (germline): SEHNR, FQNEAQ (reference sequence). DNA of the CDR3: TGTGCCAGCAGCACCGGACTAGCGGGAAACAATGAGCAGTTCTTC. This gives the protein CASSTGLAGNNEQFF.

This chain uses TRBV19 with TRBJ2-3; D unclear. Trimming removed 6 bases from V and 2 bases from J, with 15 bases in between. The CDR3 has 15 amino acids. Germline V gene data show CDR1 as LNHDA and CDR2 as SQIVND (reference sequence). The CDR3, as DNA: TGTGCCAGTAGAACCCGACCTCAGGTCACAGATACGCAGTATTTT. Its translation is CASRTRPQVTDTQYF. Variable domain in full (rest from reference TRBV19 and TRBJ2-3): DGGITQSPKYLFRKEGQNVTLSCEQNLNHDAMYWYRQDPGQGLRLIYYSQIVNDFQKGDIAEGYSVSREKKESFPLTVTSAQKNPTAFYLCASRTRPQVTDTQYFGPGTRLTVL.

The chain couples TRBV7-3 to TRBJ2-5, with D unclear. The CDR3 length is 13 residues. The V and J ends lost 3 bases and 3 bases respectively, with 8 bases between them. Germline V gene lookup returns CDR1 SGHTA and CDR2 FQGTGA. The CDR3 reads CASSFTPEETQYF. The CDR3 nucleotides read TGTGCCAGCAGCTTTACTCCAGAAGAGACCCAGTACTTC.

The rearrangement uses TRBV5-4 and TRBJ2-1; tentatively, D is TRBD2 (5 bases). The CDR3 spans 17 residues. The V and J ends lost 1 base and 7 bases respectively, with 21 bases between them. Germline CDR1 and CDR2: SGHNT and YYREEE (reference sequence). The CDR3 coding sequence is TGTGCCAGCAGCTTGTCAATGAGTACTAGTCTTCGGAATGAGCAGTTCTTC. It encodes CASSLSMSTSLRNEQFF.

This rearrangement joins TRBV24-1 to TRBJ1-1; no reliable D call. This CDR3 contains 13 residues. V was shortened by 7 bases and J by 5 bases, with 13 bases between the two germline ends. Germline V CDR1 and CDR2: KGHDR, SFDVKD. The CDR3 nucleotides are TGTGCCACCAGGCGATCGGGTGGGACTGAAGCTTTCTTT. Translating gives CATRRSGGTEAFF.

This rearrangement joins TRBV2 to TRBJ1-2; D possibly corresponds to TRBD1 (5 bases). V lost 0 bases and J lost 4, with 12 bases in between. The CDR3 length is 15 residues. From germline, CDR1 is SNHLY and CDR2 FYNNEI. CDR3: CASSEALQGGYGYTF. The CDR3, as DNA: TGTGCCAGCAGTGAAGCGCTTCAGGGAGGCTATGGCTACACCTTC.

This clone was detected only once. The V gene is TRBV29-1, the J gene TRBJ2-3; D may be TRBD1 (5 bases). The CDR3 length is 11 residues. V lost 6 bases and J 1 base, leaving 5 bases between the germline ends. Germline lookup yields CDR1 SQVTM and CDR2 ANQGSEA. The CDR3 bases are TGCAGCGTAGGGGGCACAGATACGCAGTATTTT. Its translation: CSVGGTDTQYF.

The rearrangement links TRBV6-6 to TRBJ1-1; no clear D. This CDR3 has 12 residues. V lost 0 bases and J lost 12, with 11 bases in between. Germline-derived CDR1 and CDR2 are MNHNY and SVGAGI (reference sequence). This CDR3 is CASSYSKGESFF. CDR3 DNA sequence: TGTGCCAGCAGTTACTCGAAGGGCGAATCTTTCTTT.

The chain joins TRBV9 to TRBJ1-3; no definite D call. Germline V lookup: CDR1 SGDLS, CDR2 YYNGEE. Trimming shortened V by 0 bases and J by 2 bases, and 15 bases separated the two germline ends. This CDR3 is built from 17 residues. Written as DNA, the CDR3 is TGTGCCAGCAGCGTAGAATTAGAGGTAAAGGCTGGAAACACCATATATTTT. This encodes CASSVELEVKAGNTIYF.

This clone was picked up a small number of times. V usage is TRBV7-9 and J usage is TRBJ1-4; D not resolved. V was pared by 5 bases and J by 8 bases, with 21 bases between. Germline CDR1 SEHNR, CDR2 FQNEAQ (reference sequence). The CDR3 has 16 amino acids. Here the CDR3 reads CASSPTRTAQGEKLFF. The CDR3 DNA sequence: TGTGCCAGCAGCCCCACTAGGACGGCCCAAGGAGAAAAACTGTTTTTT.

This chain connects TRBV6-1 to TRBJ2-2; D might be TRBD1 (7 bases). Germline lookup yields CDR1 MNHNS and CDR2 SASEGT. CDR3 size: 16 residues. V lost 1 base and J 4 bases, leaving 13 bases between the germline ends. CDR3 region: CASSEVAGQITGELFF. CDR3 coding DNA: TGTGCCAGCAGTGAAGTTGCGGGACAGATCACCGGGGAGCTGTTTTTT.

This CDR3 is CATSATDRGRTGELFF. CDR3 sequence (DNA): TGTGCCACCAGTGCCACAGACAGGGGGCGCACCGGGGAGCTGTTTTTT. The V and J genes are TRBV24-1 and TRBJ2-2; 10 nucleotides agree with TRBD1. Germline loops: CDR1 KGHDR, CDR2 SFDVKD. J was trimmed by 4 bases and V by 5 bases; bases with no gene match: 6. CDR3 size: 16 residues.

This chain uses TRBV28 with TRBJ2-7; D is possibly TRBD1 or TRBD2 (5 bases each). V was shortened by 6 bases and J by 3 bases, with 15 bases between the two germline ends. The CDR3 consists of 14 residues. The germline V gene has CDR1 MDHEN and CDR2 SYDVKM. The CDR3 DNA reads as TGTGCCAGCAGCCCAGAGGGACCAGGCTACGAGCAGTACTTC. Its translation: CASSPEGPGYEQYF.

This sequence joins TRBV5-1 and TRBJ1-3; 7 bases line up with TRBD1. Germline V gene sequence: CDR1 SGHRS, CDR2 YFSETQ. J lost 1 base, V lost 4 bases, and 5 bases had no gene match. The CDR3 contains 15 residues. The CDR3 protein is CASSLSGQSGNTIYF. For the CDR3, the DNA is TGCGCCAGCAGCCTATCGGGACAGTCTGGAAACACCATATATTTT.

The rearrangement uses TRBV30 and TRBJ1-1; D ambiguous. The CDR3 is made up of 14 amino acids. Germline lookup yields CDR1 GTSNPN and CDR2 SVGIG (reference sequence). Trimming left V 4 bases short and J 0 bases short, with 12 bases between. The CDR3 spells CAWKGELMNTEAFF. The DNA of the CDR3 is TGTGCCTGGAAGGGAGAGCTCATGAACACTGAAGCTTTCTTT.

The V and J genes are TRBV10-3 and TRBJ1-3; D perhaps matches TRBD1 (5 bases). Trimming took 8 bases from V and 1 from J, leaving 6 bases between them. The CDR3 covers 12 residues. Per the germline V gene, CDR1 is ENHRY and CDR2 is SYGVKD. The CDR3 DNA reads TGTGCCATCGCAGGGTCTGGAAACACCATATATTTT. It codes for CAIAGSGNTIYF.